Listed below are T cell receptor beta chains from one sample, sequenced in a study of molecular identifiers for immune sequencing clone quantification. TCRdb itself ran the PCR reads through MiXCR, one entry per CDR3 protein. The sample carries about 36,000 distinct CDR3 sequences, around 18% recorded once. Sequencing input: naive CD8+ T cells from blood, with Jurkat cell RNA spiked in. The origin of the receptors is a human donor in good health. Some libraries in this study had Jurkat cell RNA spiked in. Both conserved end residues are part of each CDR3. Each record gives: J gene, D gene, V gene, clone size, CDR3 protein, CDR3 DNA. The D gene is left open where the match is weak. Clone size is not always given. Where it is, it says once, few, many or a class for expanded clones.

J: TRBJ2-3
D: .
V: TRBV29-1
size: many
CDR3: CSVDGLKADTQYF
DNA: TGCAGCGTTGATGGCCTGAAGGCAGATACGCAGTATTTT

J: TRBJ2-1
D: .
V: TRBV9
size: many
CDR3: CASSEGETINEQFF
DNA: TGTGCCAGCAGCGAGGGCGAGACCATTAATGAGCAGTTCTTC

J: TRBJ2-5
D: TRBD2
V: TRBV20-1
size: many
CDR3: CSAFSSSGGNPQETQYF
DNA: TGCAGTGCCTTTTCTTCCTCGGGAGGAAATCCCCAAGAGACCCAGTACTTC

J: TRBJ2-7
D: TRBD2
V: TRBV20-1
size: many
CDR3: CSARALRGGRDEQYF
DNA: TGCAGTGCTAGAGCCTTACGGGGGGGGCGGGACGAGCAGTACTTC

J: TRBJ2-7
D: .
V: TRBV5-5
size: many
CDR3: CASSTGTRNEQYF
DNA: TGTGCCAGCAGCACCGGGACACGGAACGAGCAGTACTTC

J: TRBJ2-7
D: .
V: TRBV5-4
size: many
CDR3: CASSLADGSYEQYF
DNA: TGTGCCAGCAGCTTGGCCGACGGATCCTACGAGCAGTACTTC

J: TRBJ2-2
D: .
V: TRBV9
size: many
CDR3: CASSVGGISAGELFF
DNA: TGTGCCAGCAGCGTAGGTGGCATTTCGGCCGGGGAGCTGTTTTTT

J: TRBJ2-1
D: TRBD2
V: TRBV27
size: .
CDR3: CASSLVVAGVYNEQFF
DNA: TGTGCCAGCAGTTTAGTTGTAGCGGGAGTCTACAATGAGCAGTTCTTC

J: TRBJ2-7
D: TRBD2
V: TRBV4-3
size: few
CDR3: CASSQSTSGRAAQYF
DNA: TGCGCCAGCAGCCAATCGACTAGCGGGAGGGCCGCGCAGTACTTC

J: TRBJ2-7
D: TRBD1
V: TRBV20-1
size: many
CDR3: CSAGTDYEQYF
DNA: TGCAGTGCCGGGACAGACTACGAGCAGTACTTC

J: TRBJ2-1
D: TRBD2
V: TRBV18
size: many
CDR3: CASSPSSSGRVPEQFF
DNA: TGTGCCAGCTCACCCTCCTCTAGCGGGAGGGTTCCTGAGCAGTTCTTC

J: TRBJ2-2
D: TRBD2
V: TRBV19
size: .
CDR3: CASTTGGAGELFF
DNA: TGTGCCAGTACCACCGGGGGGGCCGGGGAGCTGTTTTTT

J: TRBJ1-1
D: .
V: TRBV27
size: many
CDR3: CASSLINLPNTEAFF
DNA: TGTGCCAGCAGTTTAATCAATCTCCCGAACACTGAAGCTTTCTTT

J: TRBJ2-3
D: .
V: TRBV7-3
size: .
CDR3: CASSLGLVSTDTQYF
DNA: TGTGCCAGCAGCTTAGGGCTAGTTAGCACAGATACGCAGTATTTT

J: TRBJ2-5
D: .
V: TRBV10-3
size: .
CDR3: CAISVETANQETQYF
DNA: TGTGCTATCAGTGTGGAGACAGCTAACCAAGAGACCCAGTACTTC

J: TRBJ2-5
D: TRBD1
V: TRBV12-3/TRBV12-4
size: few
CDR3: CASNLQGAAGVETQYF
DNA: TGTGCCAGCAACTTACAGGGGGCTGCGGGAGTAGAGACCCAGTACTTC

J: TRBJ2-2
D: .
V: TRBV7-3
size: many
CDR3: CASSLGHRIGELFF
DNA: TGTGCCAGCAGCTTGGGACATCGAATCGGGGAGCTGTTTTTT

J: TRBJ2-3
D: TRBD2
V: TRBV10-1
size: .
CDR3: CASSESSAGDTDTQYF
DNA: TGCGCCAGCAGTGAGTCCTCTGCGGGAGACACAGATACGCAGTATTTT

J: TRBJ2-7
D: TRBD2
V: TRBV5-1
size: many
CDR3: CASSWGLAGTYEQYF
DNA: TGCGCCAGCAGCTGGGGCCTAGCGGGAACCTACGAGCAGTACTTC

J: TRBJ2-7
D: .
V: TRBV7-9
size: medium-sized
CDR3: CASSPKWSHSYEQYF
DNA: TGTGCCAGCAGCCCCAAGTGGTCTCACTCCTACGAGCAGTACTTC

J: TRBJ2-3
D: TRBD2
V: TRBV28
size: many
CDR3: CASSIALAGEGDTQYF
DNA: TGTGCCAGCAGTATTGCCTTAGCGGGAGAAGGAGATACGCAGTATTTT

J: TRBJ2-5
D: .
V: TRBV28
size: many
CDR3: CASSPRGRENQETQYF
DNA: TGTGCCAGCAGTCCCAGGGGGCGGGAGAACCAAGAGACCCAGTACTTC

J: TRBJ2-2
D: TRBD1
V: TRBV7-9
size: many
CDR3: CASSPRTGPLTGELFF
DNA: TGTGCCAGCAGCCCCAGGACAGGGCCCTTGACCGGGGAGCTGTTTTTT

J: TRBJ2-1
D: .
V: TRBV28
size: many
CDR3: CASNYRATGEQFF
DNA: TGTGCCAGCAACTACAGGGCCACTGGTGAGCAGTTCTTC

J: TRBJ1-4
D: .
V: TRBV7-6
size: few
CDR3: CASSLDPGRNEKLFF
DNA: TGTGCCAGCAGCTTAGATCCAGGACGTAATGAAAAACTGTTTTTT

J: TRBJ2-1
D: TRBD2
V: TRBV27
size: many
CDR3: CASSPGTINEQFF
DNA: TGTGCCAGCAGCCCTGGGACTATCAATGAGCAGTTCTTC